The clone carrying this T cell receptor beta chain was found a few times. Its antigen remains unidentified. The source of the sample is a study of cytomegalovirus exposure and HLA in healthy donors. Findings and limits, study-wide: Most TCR sequences proved rare, with some public TCRs found in many donors.

In germline, CDR1 is SGHAT, CDR2 FQNNGV. The trim removed 5 bases at V and 1 base at J, leaving 3 bases unmatched. This CDR3 comprises 14 residues. Researchers ran the PCR with 60 Vbeta and 13 Jbeta primers. Measured with immunoSEQ multiplex PCR; TCRdb has only the in-frame clones, and not every one. The sample lists 85,000 to 130,000 clones, 65% to 80% occurring once. The sequence was collected from a male donor in good health and CMV-seropositive. Sequenced input: PBMCs. The J gene is TRBJ2-7, the V gene TRBV11-2, with TRBD1 matching 9 bases. The CDR3 region has the DNA TGTGCCAGCAGCCACGGACAGGGGTCCTACGAGCAGTACTTC. As protein: CASSHGQGSYEQYF.